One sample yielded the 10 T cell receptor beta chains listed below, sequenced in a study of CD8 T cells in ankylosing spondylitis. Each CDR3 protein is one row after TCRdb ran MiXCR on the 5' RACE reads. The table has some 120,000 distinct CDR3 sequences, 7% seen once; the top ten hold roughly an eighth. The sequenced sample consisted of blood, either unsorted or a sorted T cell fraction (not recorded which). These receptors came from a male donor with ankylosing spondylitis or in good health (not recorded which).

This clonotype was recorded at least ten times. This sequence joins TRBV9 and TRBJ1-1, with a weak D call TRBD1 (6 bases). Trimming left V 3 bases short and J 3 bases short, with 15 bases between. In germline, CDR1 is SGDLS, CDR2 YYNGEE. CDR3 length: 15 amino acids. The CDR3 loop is CASSDGSTGYTEAFF. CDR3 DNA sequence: TGTGCCAGCAGCGACGGTTCGACAGGCTACACTGAAGCTTTCTTT.

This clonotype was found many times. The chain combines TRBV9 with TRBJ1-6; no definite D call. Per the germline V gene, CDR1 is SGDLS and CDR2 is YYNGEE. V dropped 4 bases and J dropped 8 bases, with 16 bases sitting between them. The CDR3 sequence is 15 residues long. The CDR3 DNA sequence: TGTGCCAGCAGCCCCGGGTCCGGGAAGGATTCACCCCTCCACTTT. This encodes CASSPGSGKDSPLHF.

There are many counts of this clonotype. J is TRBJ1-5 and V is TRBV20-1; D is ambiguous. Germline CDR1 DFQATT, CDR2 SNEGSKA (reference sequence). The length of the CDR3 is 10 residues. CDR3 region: CRPPGQPQHF. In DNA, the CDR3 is TGCAGACCACCCGGACAGCCCCAGCATTTT.

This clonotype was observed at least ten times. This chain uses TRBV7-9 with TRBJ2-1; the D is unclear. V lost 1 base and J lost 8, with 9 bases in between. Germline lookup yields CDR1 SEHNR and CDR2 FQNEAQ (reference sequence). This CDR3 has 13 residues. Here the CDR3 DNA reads TGTGCCAGCAGCTTAGATTACAGCCATGAGCAGTTCTTC. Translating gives CASSLDYSHEQFF.

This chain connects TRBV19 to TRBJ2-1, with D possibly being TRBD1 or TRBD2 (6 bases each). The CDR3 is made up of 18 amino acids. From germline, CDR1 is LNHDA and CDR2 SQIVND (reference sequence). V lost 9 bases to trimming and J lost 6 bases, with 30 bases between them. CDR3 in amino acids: CASEGRRQEGWKVNEQFF. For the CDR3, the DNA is TGTGCCAGCGAAGGGAGGAGACAGGAGGGTTGGAAGGTCAATGAGCAGTTCTTC.

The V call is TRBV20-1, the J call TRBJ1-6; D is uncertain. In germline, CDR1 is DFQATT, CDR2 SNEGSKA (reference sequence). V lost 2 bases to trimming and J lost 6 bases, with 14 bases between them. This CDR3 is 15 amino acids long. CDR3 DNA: TGCAGTGCTAGATCGGCAAACGGATTTAATTCACCCCTCCACTTT. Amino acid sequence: CSARSANGFNSPLHF.

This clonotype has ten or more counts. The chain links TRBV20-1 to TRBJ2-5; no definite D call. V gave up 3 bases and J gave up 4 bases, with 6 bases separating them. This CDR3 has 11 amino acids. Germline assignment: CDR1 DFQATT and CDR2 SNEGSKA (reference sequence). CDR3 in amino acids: CSASGGETQYF. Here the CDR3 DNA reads TGCAGTGCTAGTGGTGGAGAGACCCAGTACTTC.

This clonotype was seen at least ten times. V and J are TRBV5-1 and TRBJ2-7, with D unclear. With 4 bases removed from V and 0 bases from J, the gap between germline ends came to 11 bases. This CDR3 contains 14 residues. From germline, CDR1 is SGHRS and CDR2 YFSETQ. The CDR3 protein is CASSPSTSSYEQYF. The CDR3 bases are TGCGCCAGCAGCCCCTCGACTTCCTCCTACGAGCAGTACTTC.

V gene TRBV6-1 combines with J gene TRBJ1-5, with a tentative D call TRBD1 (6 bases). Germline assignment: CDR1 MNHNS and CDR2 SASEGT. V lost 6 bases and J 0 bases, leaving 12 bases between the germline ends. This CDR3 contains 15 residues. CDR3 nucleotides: TGTGCCAGCAGGGGGACACGGGGTAGCAATCAGCCCCAGCATTTT. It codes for CASRGTRGSNQPQHF.

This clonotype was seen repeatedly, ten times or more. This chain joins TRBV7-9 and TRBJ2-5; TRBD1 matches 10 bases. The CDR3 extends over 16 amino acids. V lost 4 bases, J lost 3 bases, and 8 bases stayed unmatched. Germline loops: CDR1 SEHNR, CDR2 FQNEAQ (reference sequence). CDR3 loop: CASSSDIGTGEETQYF. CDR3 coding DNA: TGTGCCAGCAGCTCAGATATCGGGACAGGGGAAGAGACCCAGTACTTC.